Presented here are 17 T cell receptor beta chains from one specimen sequenced in a study of cytomegalovirus exposure and HLA in healthy donors. Sequencing was performed with immunoSEQ multiplex PCR; in TCRdb, only in-frame clones are kept and a portion is missing. The table shows 100,000 to 150,000 clones, with 89% occurring only once. Sequencing was carried out using PBMCs. All receptors come from a woman between 18 and 30 years old in good health and CMV-seronegative.

The chain uses TRBV7-3 and TRBJ1-2; TRBD1 agrees at 7 bases. CDR1 is SGHTA and CDR2 is FQGTGA in the germline V gene. V dropped 5 bases and J dropped 10; count of bases not matched to a gene: 10. This CDR3 comprises 13 residues. This CDR3 reads CASSARQGIDYTF. CDR3 sequence (DNA): TGTGCCAGCAGCGCAAGACAGGGTATCGACTACACCTTC.

The chain joins TRBV19 to TRBJ1-6, with 8 bases aligning to TRBD1. The V gene's germline CDR1 is LNHDA and CDR2 SQIVND (reference sequence). The CDR3 runs 13 residues. The ends lost 7 bases at V and 10 bases at J; junction bases unmatched: 6. DNA of the CDR3: TGTGCCAGTAAGGACAGGGAGACCTCACCCCTCCACTTT. It translates to CASKDRETSPLHF. The whole variable domain, remainder taken from reference TRBV19 and TRBJ1-6, is DGGITQSPKYLFRKEGQNVTLSCEQNLNHDAMYWYRQDPGQGLRLIYYSQIVNDFQKGDIAEGYSVSREKKESFPLTVTSAQKNPTAFYLCASKDRETSPLHFGNGTRLTVT.

This clone was detected a few times. This rearrangement joins TRBV4-1 to TRBJ1-1; D unclear. Germline lookup yields CDR1 MGHRA and CDR2 YSYEKL. Deletions cut 5 bases from V and 2 bases from J, with 9 bases between. The CDR3 contains 13 residues. CDR3: CASSSRGNTEAFF. Written as DNA, the CDR3 is TGCGCCAGCAGCTCCCGGGGAAACACTGAAGCTTTCTTT.

The V gene is TRBV2, the J gene TRBJ2-1; 7 bases agree with TRBD2. V lost 7 bases, J lost 6 bases, and 6 bases stayed unmatched. CDR1 and CDR2 from the germline V gene are SNHLY and FYNNEI. This CDR3 spans 13 amino acids. In DNA, the CDR3 is TGTGCCAGCACTAGCGGCTATACCAATGAGCAGTTCTTC. Translation: CASTSGYTNEQFF. Together with reference TRBV2 and TRBJ2-1, the CDR3 gives the full variable domain: EPEVTQTPSHQVTQMGQEVILRCVPISNHLYFYWYRQILGQKVEFLVSFYNNEISEKSEIFDDQFSVERPDGSNFTLKIRSTKLEDSAMYFCASTSGYTNEQFFGPGTRLTVL.

Written as DNA, the CDR3 is TGTGCCAGCAGCTTAGGGGTATCTGATACGCAGTATTTT. Translation gives CASSLGVSDTQYF. The V call is TRBV5-6, the J call TRBJ2-3, with D possibly TRBD1 on 5 matching bases. The CDR3 runs 13 residues. Germline V gene sequence: CDR1 SGHDT, CDR2 YYEEEE. V was pared by 2 bases and J by 6 bases, with 10 bases between. Full variable domain (outside the CDR3, taken from reference TRBV5-6 and TRBJ2-3): DAGVTQSPTHLIKTRGQQVTLRCSPKSGHDTVSWYQQALGQGPQFIFQYYEEEERQRGNFPDRFSGHQFPNYSSELNVNALLLGDSALYLCASSLGVSDTQYFGPGTRLTVL.

This rearrangement joins TRBV6-5 to TRBJ2-7; tentatively, D is TRBD1 (6 bases). The CDR3 runs to 13 residues. V was clipped by 4 bases and J by 3 bases, with 10 bases between them. Per germline, CDR1 MNHEY and CDR2 SVGAGI. CDR3 nucleotide sequence: TGTGCCAGCAGTTTACTGGACAGCTACGAGCAGTACTTC. Translated, it gives CASSLLDSYEQYF.

The J gene is TRBJ2-2, the V gene TRBV14; D is undetermined. This CDR3 is built from 16 residues. Germline loops: CDR1 SGHDN, CDR2 FVKESK. V lost 3 bases and J 1 base, leaving 12 bases between the germline ends. The CDR3 DNA is TGTGCCAGCAGCCATAGCATGCTGGTGAACACCGGGGAGCTGTTTTTT. Protein: CASSHSMLVNTGELFF.

This clone has just a few counts. The chain carries TRBV27 and TRBJ1-6; TRBD1 is a possible D gene (5 bases). Deletions cut 6 bases from V and 10 bases from J, with 19 bases between. The CDR3 is made up of 15 amino acids. The germline gives CDR1 MNHEY, CDR2 SMNVEV (reference sequence). The CDR3 DNA is TGTGCCAGCAGCTCTCATCGGGACTTCGGATCACCCCTCCACTTT. Translating gives CASSSHRDFGSPLHF.

This chain joins TRBV5-1 and TRBJ2-5; weak D call: TRBD2 (5 bases). Germline V gene data show CDR1 as SGHRS and CDR2 as YFSETQ. This CDR3 region has 11 residues. V dropped 5 bases and J dropped 4 bases, with 6 bases sitting between them. This CDR3 is CASRGRETQYF. The DNA for the CDR3 is TGCGCCAGCAGGGGGAGAGAGACCCAGTACTTC.

This rearrangement joins TRBV2 to TRBJ2-3; weak D call: TRBD1 (5 bases). Trimming shortened V by 8 bases and J by 4 bases, and 19 bases separated the two germline ends. Per the germline V gene, CDR1 is SNHLY and CDR2 is FYNNEI. The CDR3 totals 15 residues. CDR3 DNA sequence: TGTGCCAGCCACCGGTTACCCCAGGGCGCAGATACGCAGTATTTT. Its translation is CASHRLPQGADTQYF.

This rearrangement joins TRBV5-4 to TRBJ1-2, with 7 bases that match TRBD1. This CDR3 spans 15 amino acids. Germline V gene data show CDR1 as SGHNT and CDR2 as YYREEE (reference sequence). Germline trimming cut 4 bases from V and 3 bases from J; bases unmatched to any gene: 9. For the CDR3, the DNA is TGTGCCAGCAGCCCGGAGGGACAGCCATACTATGGCTACACCTTC. Encoded protein: CASSPEGQPYYGYTF.

The V and J genes are TRBV13 and TRBJ2-1, with D uncertain. Trimming removed 4 bases at V and 6 bases at J, with 13 bases between. The V gene's germline CDR1 is PRHDT and CDR2 FYEKMQ (reference sequence). This CDR3 spans 14 amino acids. The CDR3, as DNA: TGTGCCAGCAGCTATTCGACGGGTTCCAATGAGCAGTTCTTC. Its translation is CASSYSTGSNEQFF.

The chain links TRBV6-6 to TRBJ1-1; a possible D gene is TRBD1 (6 bases). CDR1 is MNHNY, CDR2 SVGAGI, per germline (reference sequence). V shed 1 base and J shed 1 base, with 10 bases lying between them. The CDR3 totals 15 residues. CDR3 sequence reads: CASSYLGAGNTEAFF. The CDR3 DNA follows: TGTGCCAGCAGTTACTTGGGGGCGGGGAACACTGAAGCTTTCTTT.

This chain joins TRBV7-9 and TRBJ1-1; the match to TRBD1 covers 7 bases. The CDR3 length is 15 residues. Trimming cost V 5 bases and J 3 bases; bases outside gene matches: 9. Germline loops: CDR1 SEHNR, CDR2 FQNEAQ (reference sequence). The CDR3 DNA reads as TGTGCCAGCAGCCTAAGACAGGGCCTCGACACTGAAGCTTTCTTT. Protein product: CASSLRQGLDTEAFF.

The chain joins TRBV6-1 to TRBJ1-1; no clear D. Trimming stripped 7 bases from V and 0 bases from J, with 9 bases between. The CDR3 is 13 amino acids. The germline CDR1 and CDR2 sequences are MNHNS and SASEGT. The CDR3 DNA reads as TGTGCCAGCATGCAGAAATTGAACACTGAAGCTTTCTTT. Protein: CASMQKLNTEAFF.

The chain uses TRBV19 and TRBJ2-5, with D perhaps TRBD2 (5 bases). The CDR3 is 13 residues long. CDR1 is LNHDA and CDR2 is SQIVND in the germline V gene (reference sequence). V lost 3 bases to trimming and J lost 4 bases, with 9 bases between them. For the CDR3, the DNA is TGTGCCAGTAGTATTAGCGACGGAGAGACCCAGTACTTC. It yields the protein CASSISDGETQYF.

This rearrangement joins TRBV18 to TRBJ1-6; D is unclear. The CDR3 has 17 residues. Looked up from germline, CDR1 is KGHSH and CDR2 is LQKENI. Trimming left V 5 bases short and J 3 bases short, with 17 bases between. CDR3 DNA: TGTGCCAGCTCAGCTATGGGCACCGTTTACTATAATTCACCCCTCCACTTT. Its translation is CASSAMGTVYYNSPLHF.